Listed here are 19 T cell receptor beta chains from one sample, sequenced in a study of T cells after yellow fever vaccination. TCRdb used MiXCR to reprocess the 5' RACE reads, holding one entry per CDR3 protein. The sample lists almost 600,000 distinct CDR3 sequences, around an eighth occurring once. The source material was PBMCs, sampled on the day of the yellow fever booster vaccination. The receptors come from a man aged 30 to 39 who received the YFV17D yellow fever vaccine.

This chain uses TRBV7-2 with TRBJ2-5; 8 bases fit TRBD2. Losses at the gene ends were 0 bases for V and 10 bases for J; bases not matched to a gene: 16. The CDR3 totals 17 residues. CDR1 is SGHTA, CDR2 FQGNSA, per germline. CDR3 DNA: TGTGCCAGCAGCTTAGCAGCGACTAGCGCCATCCGGGTTGACCAGTACTTC. Protein sequence: CASSLAATSAIRVDQYF. Full variable domain (missing parts from reference TRBV7-2 and TRBJ2-5): GAGVSQSPSNKVTEKGKDVELRCDPISGHTALYWYRQSLGQGLEFLIYFQGNSAPDKSGLPSDRFSAERTGGSVSTLTIQRTQQEDSAVYLCASSLAATSAIRVDQYFGPGTRLLVL.

In this sample, this clonotype turned up a few times. The chain joins TRBV7-6 to TRBJ2-1; 10 positions match TRBD1. Germline lookup yields CDR1 SGHVS and CDR2 FNYEAQ. The V segment lost 1 base and the J segment 7 bases; nucleotides outside the gene matches: 1. The CDR3 is made up of 14 amino acids. CDR3 sequence reads: CASSLEDRGNEQFF. In DNA form, the CDR3 reads TGTGCCAGCAGCTTAGAGGACAGGGGGAATGAGCAGTTCTTC.

This clonotype has more than one count but fewer than ten. The chain employs TRBV29-1 and TRBJ2-1; D is undetermined. The CDR3 is 13 residues long. Trimming stripped 7 bases from V and 8 bases from J, with 18 bases between. Germline V gene sequence: CDR1 SQVTM, CDR2 ANQGSEA. CDR3 coding DNA: TGCAGCGGTTACCCTATCCTCGACTATGAGCAGTTCTTC. This gives the protein CSGYPILDYEQFF.

This clonotype was detected a few times. V gene TRBV29-1 combines with J gene TRBJ2-3; no clear D. From germline, CDR1 is SQVTM and CDR2 ANQGSEA. With 5 bases removed from V and 3 bases from J, the gap between germline ends came to 6 bases. This CDR3 spans 11 amino acids. Here the CDR3 reads CSVSETDTQYF. CDR3 sequence (DNA): TGCAGCGTTTCTGAAACAGATACGCAGTATTTT.

In this sample, this clonotype turned up a few times. The chain employs TRBV10-3 and TRBJ2-1, with D perhaps matching TRBD1 or TRBD2 (6 bases each). The CDR3 contains 15 residues. V lost 0 bases to trimming and J lost 6 bases, with 12 bases between them. Germline CDR1 and CDR2: ENHRY and SYGVKD. CDR3 region: CAISESTGAFNEQFF. In nucleotides, the CDR3 is TGTGCCATCAGTGAGTCGACGGGGGCGTTCAATGAGCAGTTCTTC.

This clonotype was seen at least ten times. This sequence joins TRBV25-1 and TRBJ2-1; possibly TRBD1 for D (5 bases). The CDR3 is made up of 12 amino acids. CDR1 is MGHDK, CDR2 SYGVNS, per germline. V lost 8 bases, J lost 5 bases, and 10 bases lay in between. CDR3 loop: CASLGPNNEQFF. The CDR3 coding sequence is TGTGCCAGCCTGGGGCCGAACAATGAGCAGTTCTTC.

The rearrangement uses TRBV5-4 and TRBJ2-5; a possible D gene is TRBD2 (5 bases). CDR3 size: 14 residues. V shed 0 bases and J shed 0 bases, with 6 bases lying between them. Germline assignment: CDR1 SGHNT and CDR2 YYREEE (reference sequence). The CDR3 sequence: CASSLVLDQETQYF. As DNA, the CDR3 is TGTGCCAGCAGCTTGGTACTAGACCAAGAGACCCAGTACTTC.

A few counts support this clonotype. The chain recombines TRBV7-2 with TRBJ2-2; no clear D. Deletions cut 3 bases from V and 5 bases from J, with 13 bases between. The CDR3 extends over 15 amino acids. The germline V gene encodes CDR1 SGHTA and CDR2 FQGNSA. Here the CDR3 DNA reads TGTGCCAGCAGCTTCGCTAAGACCCCAACCGGGGAGCTGTTTTTT. It codes for CASSFAKTPTGELFF. Full variable domain (missing parts from reference TRBV7-2 and TRBJ2-2): GAGVSQSPSNKVTEKGKDVELRCDPISGHTALYWYRQSLGQGLEFLIYFQGNSAPDKSGLPSDRFSAERTGGSVSTLTIQRTQQEDSAVYLCASSFAKTPTGELFFGEGSRLTVL.

The table lists this clonotype with a few counts. This chain links TRBV20-1 with TRBJ2-7; 9 bases match TRBD1. Germline V gene sequence: CDR1 DFQATT, CDR2 SNEGSKA (reference sequence). There are 15 residues in the CDR3. Trimming removed 0 bases from V and 3 bases from J; junction bases left unmatched: 6. In nucleotides, the CDR3 is TGCAGTGCTAGAGATATTGGGACAGGGAGCTACGAGCAGTACTTC. Its protein product is CSARDIGTGSYEQYF.

The chain is built from TRBV14 and TRBJ2-3; D not resolved. The V end was cut by 4 bases, the J end by 4 bases, with 12 bases between. Germline values: CDR1 SGHDN, CDR2 FVKESK. This CDR3 region has 14 residues. CDR3: CASSPLGPSDTQYF. The DNA for the CDR3 is TGTGCCAGCAGCCCCTTGGGCCCATCAGATACGCAGTATTTT.

The chain combines TRBV5-8 with TRBJ1-2; no definite D call. Germline CDR1 SGHTS, CDR2 YDEGEE. The length of the CDR3 is 14 residues. Between the trimmed V and J ends, which lost 1 base and 7 bases, there was a span of 14 bases. The CDR3 is CASSLWEVESGYTF. CDR3 nucleotide sequence: TGTGCCAGCAGCTTGTGGGAAGTGGAGTCTGGCTACACCTTC.

This chain links TRBV7-2 with TRBJ2-7, with 11 positions matching TRBD2. This CDR3 comprises 16 residues. With V trimmed by 5 bases and J by 0 bases, 6 bases remained unmatched. Per germline, CDR1 SGHTA and CDR2 FQGNSA. The CDR3 reads CASSRASGGSSYEQYF. The CDR3 DNA is TGTGCCAGCAGCCGCGCTAGCGGGGGGAGCTCCTACGAGCAGTACTTC.

This chain uses TRBV6-2 or TRBV6-3 with TRBJ2-4; possible D gene TRBD1, 5 bases. The V and J ends lost 2 bases and 8 bases respectively, with 22 bases between them. CDR1 is MNHEY and CDR2 is SVGEGT in the germline V gene. The CDR3 consists of 17 residues. The CDR3 is CASSYEVGNIQGHIQYF. The CDR3 nucleotides are TGTGCCAGCAGTTACGAGGTCGGCAACATCCAGGGTCACATTCAGTACTTC.

A few counts support this clonotype. This sequence may be a read error, since a much larger clone differs from it by one base. The chain combines TRBV12-3 or TRBV12-4 with TRBJ2-1; tentative D call: TRBD2 (5 bases). CDR3 length: 12 amino acids. Between the trimmed V and J ends, which lost 3 bases and 9 bases, there was a span of 9 bases. The CDR3 DNA is TGTGCCAGCAGTTTTTGGGAGACTGAGCAGTTCTTC. It specifies CASSFWETEQFF.

CDR3 nucleotide sequence: TGCAGTGCTAGGGTAGCGGGAGTCGGTGTCACAGATACGCAGTATTTT. Translated, it gives CSARVAGVGVTDTQYF. The J gene is TRBJ2-3, the V gene TRBV20-1; 9 positions agree with TRBD2. The CDR3 runs 16 residues. J lost 2 bases, V lost 3 bases, and 9 bases had no gene match. The germline V gene encodes CDR1 DFQATT and CDR2 SNEGSKA (reference sequence).

V is TRBV18 and J is TRBJ1-1; D is possibly TRBD1 (5 bases). Per germline, CDR1 KGHSH and CDR2 LQKENI. The CDR3 covers 15 residues. Trimming pared 6 bases from V and 4 bases from J, leaving 18 bases between. The CDR3 protein is CASSRNRDFSTEAFF. The CDR3 nucleotides are TGTGCCAGCTCGCGGAACCGGGACTTCTCCACTGAAGCTTTCTTT.

This chain connects TRBV5-1 to TRBJ2-7, with D perhaps matching TRBD1 or TRBD2 (6 bases each). V dropped 2 bases and J dropped 2 bases, with 11 bases sitting between them. The CDR3 spans 14 residues. Germline loops: CDR1 SGHRS, CDR2 YFSETQ. This CDR3 is CASSFGGQTYEQYF. As DNA, the CDR3 is TGCGCCAGCAGCTTCGGGGGCCAAACCTACGAGCAGTACTTC.

This clonotype was found a few times. V usage is TRBV7-2 and J usage is TRBJ2-7; 7 bases map to TRBD2. Germline-derived CDR1 and CDR2 are SGHTA and FQGNSA. The J segment lost 6 bases and the V segment lost 6 bases, leaving 8 bases of the junction unmatched. CDR3 length equals 13 residues. The CDR3 here is CASRAGSLSEQYF. In DNA form, the CDR3 reads TGTGCCAGCAGAGCGGGGAGCCTGTCCGAGCAGTACTTC.

This clonotype was seen a few times. The chain recombines TRBV28 with TRBJ1-1; TRBD1 agrees at 7 bases. Per germline, CDR1 MDHEN and CDR2 SYDVKM. The CDR3 runs to 13 residues. J lost 1 base, V lost 7 bases, and 3 bases had no gene match. The CDR3 protein is CASTGQPNTEAFF. CDR3 nucleotides: TGTGCCAGCACGGGACAGCCGAACACTGAAGCTTTCTTT.